This T cell receptor (beta chain) was identified in a study of naive and memory T cell subsets. Four PCR rounds used nested alpha and beta constant region primers plus the SP2 primer. Blood and skin TCR RNA was reverse transcribed with alpha and beta constant primers. TCRdb itself ran the 5' RACE reads through MiXCR, one entry per CDR3 protein. The sample has 50,000 to 65,000 distinct CDR3 sequences; around 8% are singletons. An oligonucleotide containing a UMI was ligated to the 3' end of TCR cDNA. Whole-blood samples were less than 3 ml of peripheral blood from healthy adult volunteers. Cells were not sorted; total RNA input targeted roughly 1 to 1000 ng. This CDR3 has 15 amino acids. Germline CDR1 MNHNS, CDR2 SASEGT. Trimming stripped 5 bases from V and 3 bases from J, with 17 bases between.

This receptor was identified in a female donor in good health. The chain couples TRBV6-1 to TRBJ2-7, with D hard to call. CDR3 in amino acids: CASSPTWSTFYEQYF. The CDR3 bases are TGTGCCAGCAGTCCTACGTGGTCCACCTTCTACGAGCAGTACTTC.